Shown below are 21 T cell receptor beta chains from a single sample sequenced in a study of T cells in Graves' hyperthyroidism and ophthalmopathy. TCR beta CDR3 region amplification was performed from RNA transcripts. HTBI primers were the set used in a first-round RT-PCR of the TCR CDR3. TCRdb processed the multiplex PCR reads anew with MiXCR; each CDR3 protein has one entry. Of 340,000 or so distinct CDR3 sequences in the sample, about 15% were seen once. What was sequenced was blood. The receptors were sampled from a young man with Graves' hyperthyroidism.

This clonotype was observed a few times. This CDR3 reads CASSTTSGGSYGYTF. DNA for the CDR3: TGTGCCAGCAGTACAACGTCAGGGGGCAGCTATGGCTACACCTTC. V is TRBV12-3 or TRBV12-4 and J is TRBJ1-2; 8 bases line up with TRBD1. The trim removed 5 bases at V and 4 bases at J, leaving 9 bases unmatched. This CDR3 is built from 15 residues.

This clonotype was counted only a few times. The junction does not match germline at one end; this may be a read error. The chain couples TRBV5-1 to TRBJ1-2, with unresolved D. Germline CDR1 SGHRS, CDR2 YFSETQ. The CDR3 runs to 13 residues. The CDR3 bases are TGTGCCAGCAGCTTGTTACCCAGCTATGGCTACACCTTC. It is translated as CASSLLPSYGYTF.

The rearrangement uses TRBV12-3 or TRBV12-4 and TRBJ2-2; 8 bases agree with TRBD1. Trimming at V came to 7 bases and at J to 1 base, leaving 5 bases not matched to a gene. This CDR3 spans 15 amino acids. The CDR3 bases are TGTGCCAGCATGTGGACAGGGTTGAACACCGGGGAGCTGTTTTTT. It is translated as CASMWTGLNTGELFF.

The table lists this clonotype with many counts. The chain couples TRBV3-1 to TRBJ2-3; the match to TRBD1 covers 10 bases. V dropped 1 base and J dropped 5; count of bases not matched to a gene: 6. From germline, CDR1 is LGHDT and CDR2 YNNKEL (reference sequence). This CDR3 has 16 amino acids. The CDR3 here is CASSQATGQGIDTQYF. DNA for the CDR3: TGTGCCAGCAGCCAAGCGACGGGACAGGGGATAGATACGCAGTATTTT.

V usage is TRBV25-1 and J usage is TRBJ2-1; perhaps D is TRBD1 or TRBD2 (5 bases each). The germline CDR1 and CDR2 sequences are MGHDK and SYGVNS. The CDR3 extends over 15 amino acids. Trimming shortened V by 1 base and J by 5 bases, and 12 bases separated the two germline ends. This chain's CDR3 is CASSELTGTDNEQFF. CDR3 DNA: TGTGCCAGCAGTGAATTAACCGGGACCGACAATGAGCAGTTCTTC.

At least ten counts were recorded for this clonotype. This chain uses TRBV30 with TRBJ2-7, with D maybe TRBD1 (6 bases). This CDR3 is built from 15 residues. The germline V and J ends were trimmed by 4 bases and 5 bases, with 21 bases remaining between them. Germline V lookup: CDR1 GTSNPN, CDR2 SVGIG (reference sequence). Here the CDR3 DNA reads TGTGCCTGGACCCAAAAAGGGGGATTTTGGCACGAGCAGTACTTC. This translates into CAWTQKGGFWHEQYF.

This clonotype has ten or more counts. The J gene is TRBJ2-1, the V gene TRBV11-1; no clear D gene. Per the germline V gene, CDR1 is SGHAT and CDR2 is FQDESV (reference sequence). The ends were cut back, 1 base at V and 6 bases at J, with 13 bases in the middle. The CDR3 loop spans 15 amino acids. In nucleotides, the CDR3 is TGTGCCAGCAGCTTAGGGGCGGCGTTGAGCAATGAGCAGTTCTTC. Its translation: CASSLGAALSNEQFF.

The sample holds many counts of this clonotype. The genes are TRBV7-2 and TRBJ2-5, with D unclear. CDR1 SGHTA and CDR2 FQGNSA come from the germline V gene. The V gene lost 5 bases and the J gene lost 6 bases, with 7 bases spanning the gap. The CDR3 has 11 residues. The CDR3 loop is CASSRSQTQYF. DNA for the CDR3: TGTGCCAGCAGCAGGAGCCAGACCCAGTACTTC.

This clonotype appeared many times. This rearrangement joins TRBV3-1 to TRBJ2-5, with 10 bases that match TRBD2. Trimming cost V 1 base and J 2 bases; bases outside gene matches: 10. CDR1 LGHDT and CDR2 YNNKEL come from the germline V gene (reference sequence). This CDR3 is built from 18 residues. The CDR3 bases are TGTGCCAGCAGCCAAGTTTTAGCGGGAGGCGGAAGGCAAGAGACCCAGTACTTC. Amino acids: CASSQVLAGGGRQETQYF.

This clonotype was recorded a few times. The chain joins TRBV28 to TRBJ2-2; 8 bases map to TRBD1. The CDR3 spans 16 residues. V was pared by 6 bases and J by 5 bases, with 11 bases of the junction left unmatched. Germline CDR1 and CDR2: MDHEN and SYDVKM. This CDR3 is CASSDTGTGGTGELFF. DNA of the CDR3: TGTGCCAGCAGCGACACCGGGACAGGAGGAACCGGGGAGCTGTTTTTT.

This clonotype was detected only a few times. The chain carries TRBV20-1 and TRBJ2-2; TRBD2 matches at 7 bases. The germline CDR1 and CDR2 sequences are DFQATT and SNEGSKA (reference sequence). The CDR3 spans 14 residues. Trimming took 5 bases from V and 5 from J; bases not matched to a gene: 8. The CDR3 is CSAERLAETGELFF. For the CDR3, the DNA is TGCAGTGCTGAACGACTAGCAGAGACCGGGGAGCTGTTTTTT.

The chain joins TRBV20-1 to TRBJ2-7, with 7 bases identical to TRBD1. J was trimmed by 3 bases and V by 4 bases; bases with no gene match: 3. CDR1 is DFQATT and CDR2 is SNEGSKA in the germline V gene (reference sequence). The CDR3 contains 12 residues. CDR3 region: CSATGQVYEQYF. DNA of the CDR3: TGCAGTGCTACCGGACAGGTCTACGAGCAGTACTTC.

This clonotype was detected only a few times. The chain has TRBV2 and TRBJ1-6; 7 bases are a match to TRBD1. This CDR3 region has 14 residues. Per germline, CDR1 SNHLY and CDR2 FYNNEI. Losses at the gene ends were 10 bases for V and 7 bases for J; bases not matched to a gene: 10. This CDR3 reads CATQGGAGNSPLHF. The DNA for the CDR3 is TGTGCCACCCAGGGGGGGGCCGGGAATTCACCCCTCCACTTT.

This clonotype came up many times. The chain is built from TRBV11-2 and TRBJ2-7; no clear D. Per germline, CDR1 SGHAT and CDR2 FQNNGV. V lost 11 bases to trimming and J lost 2 bases, with 16 bases between them. The CDR3 is made up of 13 amino acids. CDR3 nucleotide sequence: TGTGCCTCCCAAGGTTTGCAGACCTACGAGCAGTACTTC. Translating it yields CASQGLQTYEQYF.

In its sample, this clonotype was seen once. The chain recombines TRBV5-6 with TRBJ2-3, with TRBD2 matching over 8 bases. Germline V gene data show CDR1 as SGHDT and CDR2 as YYEEEE. There are 15 residues in the CDR3. With 4 bases clipped from V and 1 base from J, the junction kept 5 bases outside the gene matches. For the CDR3, the DNA is TGTGCCAGCAGCCGACTGACTAGCGGCACAGATACGCAGTATTTT. Protein: CASSRLTSGTDTQYF.

The sample holds many counts of this clonotype. CDR3 protein: CSAIRLAGVYEQYF. CDR3 DNA: TGCAGTGCTATCCGACTAGCGGGAGTCTACGAGCAGTACTTC. This chain joins TRBV20-1 and TRBJ2-7; 12 bases match TRBD2. This CDR3 is built from 14 residues. The V gene's germline CDR1 is DFQATT and CDR2 SNEGSKA (reference sequence). J was trimmed by 3 bases and V by 4 bases; bases with no gene match: 4.

CDR3 DNA sequence: TGTGCCAGCGGAGGGGACAGCTCCTACGAGCAGTACTTC. Encoded protein: CASGGDSSYEQYF. V and J are TRBV6-1 and TRBJ2-7; maybe TRBD1 (7 bases). CDR3 length: 13 residues. Germline CDR1 reads MNHNS; CDR2 reads SASEGT. Trimming removed 8 bases at V and 0 bases at J, with 11 bases between.

Many counts were recorded for this clonotype. One junction end does not reproduce the germline sequence, and a read error may be involved. V usage is TRBV28 and J usage is TRBJ2-1; 10 bases match TRBD2. Germline V gene data show CDR1 as MDHEN and CDR2 as SYDVKM. CDR3 size: 14 residues. The CDR3 loop reads CASSPSQRGGMLLF. The CDR3 DNA reads TGTGCCAGCAGTCCCTCCCAGCGGGGGGGGATGCTCCTCTTC.

In regard to this clonotype: The final CDR3 position lacks the conserved phenylalanine or tryptophan, pointing to a likely read error. The chain carries TRBV20-1 and TRBJ2-5; D gene uncertain. Trimming left V 3 bases short and J 3 bases short, with 8 bases between. Germline CDR1 and CDR2: DFQATT and SNEGSKA (reference sequence). The CDR3 has 12 residues. Here the CDR3 reads CSASVGEETQYL. DNA of the CDR3: TGCAGTGCTAGCGTTGGGGAAGAGACCCAGTACCTC.

Here the CDR3 reads CASQRVNYGYTF. CDR3 nucleotides: TGTGCCAGCCAGAGGGTTAACTATGGCTACACCTTC. This chain connects TRBV2 to TRBJ1-2; D is ambiguous. There are 12 residues in the CDR3. The ends were cut back, 8 bases at V and 1 base at J, with 8 bases in the middle. Per germline, CDR1 SNHLY and CDR2 FYNNEI.

On this clonotype: One end of the junction fails to match germline, which may point to a read error. The gene calls are TRBV11-2 and TRBJ2-5, with D maybe TRBD1 (5 bases). Germline lookup yields CDR1 SGHAT and CDR2 FQNNGV. CDR3 length equals 13 residues. The CDR3 bases are TGTGCCAGCAGCGCGCAGGGAAGAGAGACCCTGTACTTC. This sequence encodes CASSAQGRETLYF.